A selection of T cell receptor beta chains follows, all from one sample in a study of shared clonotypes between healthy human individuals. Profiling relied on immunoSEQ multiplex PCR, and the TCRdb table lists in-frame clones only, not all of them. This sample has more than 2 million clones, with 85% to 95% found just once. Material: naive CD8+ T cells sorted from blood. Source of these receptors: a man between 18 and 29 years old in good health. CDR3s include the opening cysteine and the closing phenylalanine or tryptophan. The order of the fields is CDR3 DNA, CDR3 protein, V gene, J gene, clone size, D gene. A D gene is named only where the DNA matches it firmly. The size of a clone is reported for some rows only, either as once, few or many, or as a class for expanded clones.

CDR3nt: TGTGCCAGCAGCCACGGGACTAGCGGTGGTGATACGCAGTATTTT
CDR3aa: CASSHGTSGGDTQYF
v_gene: TRBV7-9
j_gene: TRBJ2-3
abundance: NA
d_gene: TRBD2

CDR3nt: TGCGCCAGCAGCCAAGAAGCCCTAGGAAGTCTGTGGGAAAATGAGCAGTTCTTC
CDR3aa: CASSQEALGSLWENEQFF
v_gene: TRBV4-3
j_gene: TRBJ2-1
abundance: NA
d_gene: NA

CDR3nt: TGCGCCAGCAGCCAAGATAAGGGACTAGCGTTCGAGCAGTACTTC
CDR3aa: CASSQDKGLAFEQYF
v_gene: TRBV4-3
j_gene: TRBJ2-7
abundance: once
d_gene: TRBD2

CDR3nt: TGTGCCAGCAGTGTCCCGGGACAGGGGATTGGGGAGACCCAGTACTTC
CDR3aa: CASSVPGQGIGETQYF
v_gene: TRBV6-1
j_gene: TRBJ2-5
abundance: NA
d_gene: TRBD1

CDR3nt: TGTGCCAGTCACTACCGGGACAGGGTGAGGAAACTGTTTTTT
CDR3aa: CASHYRDRVRKLFF
v_gene: TRBV6-1
j_gene: TRBJ1-4
abundance: NA
d_gene: TRBD1

CDR3nt: TGTGCCAGCAGCTTGGATTTGGGCTCTACCTACGAGCAGTACTTC
CDR3aa: CASSLDLGSTYEQYF
v_gene: TRBV5-4
j_gene: TRBJ2-7
abundance: NA
d_gene: NA

CDR3nt: TGTGCCGGATGGACAGGGGGGGATTCACCCCTCCACTTT
CDR3aa: CAGWTGGDSPLHF
v_gene: TRBV30
j_gene: TRBJ1-6
abundance: NA
d_gene: TRBD1

CDR3nt: TGTGCCAGCAGCGTAGGCTGGTCCAGCTACGAGCAGTACTTC
CDR3aa: CASSVGWSSYEQYF
v_gene: TRBV9
j_gene: TRBJ2-7
abundance: NA
d_gene: NA

CDR3nt: TGTGCCAGTGGGCAGGGGTTTGATGAGCAGTTCTTC
CDR3aa: CASGQGFDEQFF
v_gene: TRBV19
j_gene: TRBJ2-1
abundance: NA
d_gene: NA

CDR3nt: TGTGCCAGCAGGCCTCCGGGGGACAGTTATGGCTACACCTTC
CDR3aa: CASRPPGDSYGYTF
v_gene: TRBV6-5
j_gene: TRBJ1-2
abundance: NA
d_gene: TRBD1

CDR3nt: TGTGCCAGCAGCTTAATAACCCTCACAGATACGCAGTATTTT
CDR3aa: CASSLITLTDTQYF
v_gene: TRBV7-8
j_gene: TRBJ2-3
abundance: NA
d_gene: NA

CDR3nt: TGTGCCAGCAGAAATCGGAATGTAGGACGGGCCTACGAGCAGTACTTC
CDR3aa: CASRNRNVGRAYEQYF
v_gene: TRBV21-1
j_gene: TRBJ2-7
abundance: NA
d_gene: NA

CDR3nt: TGTGCCAGCTCACCTCCCGGGTCTAGCGGGCCTTCCACCGGGGAGCTGTTTTTT
CDR3aa: CASSPPGSSGPSTGELFF
v_gene: TRBV18
j_gene: TRBJ2-2
abundance: NA
d_gene: TRBD2

CDR3nt: TGTGCCAGTAGTCCGGGGGTGGTCTACGAGCAGTACTTC
CDR3aa: CASSPGVVYEQYF
v_gene: TRBV19
j_gene: TRBJ2-7
abundance: once
d_gene: NA

CDR3nt: TGTGCCAGCAGCTATGACAGTATTACGTGGGGATTT
CDR3aa: CASSYDSITWGF
v_gene: TRBV7-9
j_gene: TRBJ1-1
abundance: few
d_gene: NA

CDR3nt: TGTGCCAGTAGTATTGCAGGGGCCGGGGAGCTGTTTTTT
CDR3aa: CASSIAGAGELFF
v_gene: TRBV19
j_gene: TRBJ2-2
abundance: NA
d_gene: NA

CDR3nt: TGCAGCGTTGAAGGCCTAACAGGGGACGAGCAGTTCTTC
CDR3aa: CSVEGLTGDEQFF
v_gene: TRBV29-1
j_gene: TRBJ2-1
abundance: NA
d_gene: TRBD1

CDR3nt: TGTGCCATCAGTGAGGGGCAGGGGCTTCACGAGCAGTACTTC
CDR3aa: CAISEGQGLHEQYF
v_gene: TRBV10-3
j_gene: TRBJ2-7
abundance: NA
d_gene: NA

CDR3nt: TGCGCCAGCAGCCAAGATTGGGGGACCTTGGGCCAGCCCCAGCATTTT
CDR3aa: CASSQDWGTLGQPQHF
v_gene: TRBV4-3
j_gene: TRBJ1-5
abundance: NA
d_gene: NA

CDR3nt: TGTGCCAGCAGCCATAAAGACACCGGGGAGCTGTTTTTT
CDR3aa: CASSHKDTGELFF
v_gene: TRBV6-5
j_gene: TRBJ2-2
abundance: NA
d_gene: NA

CDR3nt: TGTGCCAGCACCCTAAATGAAGGGACCGGGGAGCTGTTTTTT
CDR3aa: CASTLNEGTGELFF
v_gene: TRBV5-6
j_gene: TRBJ2-2
abundance: NA
d_gene: NA

CDR3nt: TGCAGCGCTGTCGTGGGGGTGATAGATACGCAGTATTTT
CDR3aa: CSAVVGVIDTQYF
v_gene: TRBV29-1
j_gene: TRBJ2-3
abundance: NA
d_gene: NA

CDR3nt: TGTGCCATCAGTTTGGGGGCGAGTTACACCTTC
CDR3aa: CAISLGASYTF
v_gene: TRBV10-3
j_gene: TRBJ1-2
abundance: NA
d_gene: NA

CDR3nt: TGTGCCTGGAGCCCTACAGGGACCACTGAAGCTTTCTTT
CDR3aa: CAWSPTGTTEAFF
v_gene: TRBV30
j_gene: TRBJ1-1
abundance: NA
d_gene: NA

CDR3nt: TGTGCCAGCAGGATCGGGAACTCCTACGAGCAGTACTTC
CDR3aa: CASRIGNSYEQYF
v_gene: TRBV6-5
j_gene: TRBJ2-7
abundance: NA
d_gene: NA

CDR3nt: TGCGCCAGCAGCCCCGCAGGTACAGGGGCTTCCTACGAGCAGTACTTC
CDR3aa: CASSPAGTGASYEQYF
v_gene: TRBV4-1
j_gene: TRBJ2-7
abundance: NA
d_gene: TRBD1

CDR3nt: TGTGCCAGCAGCTTACAGTACACAGGGGCCAATGAGCAGTTCTTC
CDR3aa: CASSLQYTGANEQFF
v_gene: TRBV9
j_gene: TRBJ2-1
abundance: NA
d_gene: TRBD1

CDR3nt: TGTGCCAGCAGCTCACGAGAAGAGACCCAGTACTTC
CDR3aa: CASSSREETQYF
v_gene: TRBV13
j_gene: TRBJ2-5
abundance: NA
d_gene: NA

CDR3nt: TGTGCCAGCAGCTTCAGTCCGGGGACAGGTACGCTCGAGCAGTACTTC
CDR3aa: CASSFSPGTGTLEQYF
v_gene: TRBV7-9
j_gene: TRBJ2-7
abundance: NA
d_gene: TRBD1

CDR3nt: TGTGCCAGCAGCGATGGACAGGGGGGGCCTTTCTCCTACGAGCAGTACTTC
CDR3aa: CASSDGQGGPFSYEQYF
v_gene: TRBV2
j_gene: TRBJ2-7
abundance: NA
d_gene: TRBD1

CDR3nt: TGTGCCAGCGGGAGGGACATGAACACTGAAGCTTTCTTT
CDR3aa: CASGRDMNTEAFF
v_gene: TRBV5-4
j_gene: TRBJ1-1
abundance: NA
d_gene: NA

CDR3nt: TGCGCCAGCTCGGAGGGGGGTGGCTACGAGCAGTACTTC
CDR3aa: CASSEGGGYEQYF
v_gene: TRBV5-1
j_gene: TRBJ2-7
abundance: NA
d_gene: NA

CDR3nt: TGTGCCAGCAGCCCGGTCGGCGATGGTGAAGCTTTCTTT
CDR3aa: CASSPVGDGEAFF
v_gene: TRBV6-5
j_gene: TRBJ1-1
abundance: NA
d_gene: NA